The clone carrying this T cell receptor (beta chain) showed up many times. Its antigen is still unknown. This sample stems from a study of T cells after yellow fever vaccination. Study context: Fractions with few cells were prepared using SMART-Seq v4 Ultra Low Input. Overall study findings and caveats: Repertoires sorted by FACS could include abundant clonotypes that are contaminants from the bulk population. Primary-vaccination clones mostly resurfaced post-booster (roughly 97% CD4, 85% to 90% CD8).

Germline-derived CDR1 and CDR2 are MNHNY and SVGAGI (reference sequence). V shed 2 bases and J shed 0 bases, with 11 bases lying between them. CDR3 length: 16 residues. TCR cDNA, made by 5'RACE template switching, carried an added universal primer site and UMIs. MiXCR, applied by TCRdb to the 5' RACE reads, yields one record per CDR3 protein. The data contain fewer than 450,000 distinct CDR3 sequences, almost 4% of them seen just once; the ten biggest clones take up roughly 24%. The chain has TRBV6-6 and TRBJ1-5; D may be TRBD1 (6 bases). Here the sequenced sample was PBMCs, taken 5 days after the yellow fever booster vaccination. The source is a man aged 18 to 29 who received the YFV17D yellow fever vaccine. CDR3 sequence (DNA): TGTGCCAGCAGTTACCGAGGGGGTTTTAGCAATCAGCCCCAGCATTTT. Its translation: CASSYRGGFSNQPQHF.